The T cell receptor beta chain under discussion was sequenced for a study of T cells after yellow fever vaccination (dated by TCRdb to between 2018 and 2021). Some background on the complete study: The SMART-Seq v4 Ultra Low Input RNA kit was used to prepare libraries from fractions with low cell numbers. Bulk TCR alpha and beta repertoires were sequenced longitudinally to track T-cell clones before and after primary and booster YFV17D yellow fever vaccination. Two healthy male donors made up the cohort, one aged 18 to 29 years and the other aged 30 to 39 years. Bulk PBMC replicates and cell subsets were isolated from blood drawn at multiple timepoints before and after both primary and secondary immunization.

This clonotype has a handful of counts. Which antigen it targets is not known. No per-base quality is available; no much larger clone lies one base away. Taken from cysteine to phenylalanine, the CDR3 has 15 residues. The CDR3 DNA has 45 bases and is translated from base 1. Taken from the germline V gene, the CDR1 and CDR2 loops are MDHEN and SYDVKM. Unmatched junction bases come to 10, with V trimmed by 6 bases and J by 3 bases. What the research found in general, with its limitations: The secondary T-cell response was weaker than the primary response but faster, peaking on day 5 instead of day 15. Only two donors were included in the study, so the extent to which the findings can be generalized is limited. A small fraction of clonotypes appeared in both the CD4 and CD8 compartments, likely as a result of convergent recombination. Computational filtering was needed because FACS-sorted repertoires could contain abundant contaminating clonotypes from the bulk population. After the booster, most of the clones that had expanded following primary vaccination were detected again (just under 97% of CD4 and around 90% of CD8), which suggests that memory was broadly maintained.

Per the publication, the treatment or condition label means: live attenuated yellow fever vaccine strain. At every blood-draw timepoint, two biological replicates of bulk PBMCs were collected. PBMCs were isolated from peripheral blood using a standard Ficoll-Paque protocol. TriZol was used to extract RNA from bulk PBMCs, CD4 and CD8 fractions, and dextramer-positive and dextramer-negative fractions. TCR cDNA was synthesized by 5'RACE template switching, which introduced a universal primer site and unique molecular identifiers. cDNA synthesis was primed from both the TCR alpha and TCR beta constant segments. Two PCR steps were used to amplify libraries, with sample barcodes and sequencing adapters being added in the second step. Sequencing of libraries was done on Illumina HiSeq 2500 (2x100 bp) or NovaSeq (2x150 bp). Concerning the study's data processing: MIGEC handled demultiplexing of reads and collapsing into UMI consensus sequences, while MiXCR performed V(D)J alignment. Vaccine-responding clonotypes were defined with edgeR using replicate PBMC samples, requiring FDR below 0.01 and a log2 fold change above 5 up to day 15. Each bulk clonotype was labeled CD4 or CD8 based on which sequenced repertoire, CD4 or CD8, contained the clonotype at higher abundance. TCRdb passed the public sequencing reads through fastp at Q25 and MiXCR, retaining productive beta sequences. Rows matching on CDR3 protein sequence are summarized as one entry with the most common DNA and genes. TCRdb assigned the V and J calls; the authors' analysis was not used. Present in this sample are about 580,000 distinct CDR3 sequences, about 15% of which were seen just once. The top ten clones comprise around 16% of the sample.

The starting material was PBMCs, obtained around 5 days after the first yellow fever vaccination. The TCR originated in a man younger than 35 who received the YFV17D yellow fever vaccine. Here the chain combines TRBV28 and TRBJ1-1; TRBD1 agrees with 7 junctional bases. The nucleotides read TGTGCCAGCAGGACCCAGGGGGTGGGAGACACTGAAGCTTTCTTT. This encodes CASRTQGVGDTEAFF.